The sample holds many counts of the clone carrying this T cell receptor (beta chain). The V gene's germline CDR1 is MNHNS and CDR2 SASEGT. The CDR3 loop spans 14 amino acids. The V end lost 7 bases, the J end lost 2 bases, and 14 bases lay between the germline ends. The data derive from a study of prognosis after radiotherapy for stage I lung cancer. The authors amplified TCR beta CDR3 from genomic DNA using two-round multiplex PCR. Round-one PCR had primers specific to each TRBV and TRBJ gene. From the multiplex PCR reads, TCRdb called clonotypes with MiXCR, one entry per CDR3 protein. This sample yields 25,000 to 30,000 distinct CDR3 sequences, of which roughly 31% are seen a single time; about 12% belongs to the top ten.

The origin of this receptor is a donor at least 50 years old with non-small cell lung cancer. The sequencing used PBMCs, collected before or after stereotactic body radiation therapy (not recorded which). This chain connects TRBV6-1 to TRBJ1-2, with D possibly being TRBD1 (6 bases). Here the CDR3 reads CASKWGAGNYGYTF. CDR3 nucleotides: TGTGCCAGCAAATGGGGGGCAGGAAACTATGGCTACACCTTC.